This TCR beta chain was observed in a study of CD8+ T cells in alopecia areata. Researchers picked out CD4+ and CD8+ T cells from PBMCs by sorting. Comment on this clone: Antigen: not known.

The CDR3 is 14 amino acids. In germline, CDR1 is SQVTM, CDR2 ANQGSEA. The germline V and J ends were trimmed by 0 bases and 7 bases, with 15 bases remaining between them. Findings and caveats of the study: Greater clonality was observed in lesional scalp samples, especially alopecia totalis/universalis, versus normal scalp. Clarity of TCR sharing across patients fell short of that in mice, possibly HLA-related. Scalp sequencing captures resident alphabeta T cells of normal skin too.

In each case, RNA was isolated and then reverse transcribed into cDNA as the sequencing template. Sequencing was performed with immunoSEQ multiplex PCR; in TCRdb, only in-frame clones are kept and a portion is missing. Of 150,000 or so clones in the sample, 50% to 65% were seen once. The chain joins TRBV29-1 to TRBJ2-5; either TRBD1 or TRBD2 may fit D (5 bases each). The sample consisted of CD4+ T cells sorted from blood. The clonotype comes from a human donor in good health. The chain's CDR3 is CSVEEGAGAGTQYF. Here the CDR3 DNA reads TGCAGCGTTGAAGAAGGGGCCGGGGCCGGGACCCAGTACTTC.